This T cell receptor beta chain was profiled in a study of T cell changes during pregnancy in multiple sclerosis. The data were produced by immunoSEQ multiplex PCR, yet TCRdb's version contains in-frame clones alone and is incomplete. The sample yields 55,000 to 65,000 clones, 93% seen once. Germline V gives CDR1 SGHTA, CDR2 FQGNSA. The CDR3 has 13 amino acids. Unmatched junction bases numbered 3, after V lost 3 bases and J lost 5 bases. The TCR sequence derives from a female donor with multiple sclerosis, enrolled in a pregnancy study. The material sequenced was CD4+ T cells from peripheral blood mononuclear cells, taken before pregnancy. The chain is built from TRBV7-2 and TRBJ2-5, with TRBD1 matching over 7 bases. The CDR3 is CASSFDRAETQYF. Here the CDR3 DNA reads TGTGCCAGCAGCTTCGACAGGGCGGAGACCCAGTACTTC.